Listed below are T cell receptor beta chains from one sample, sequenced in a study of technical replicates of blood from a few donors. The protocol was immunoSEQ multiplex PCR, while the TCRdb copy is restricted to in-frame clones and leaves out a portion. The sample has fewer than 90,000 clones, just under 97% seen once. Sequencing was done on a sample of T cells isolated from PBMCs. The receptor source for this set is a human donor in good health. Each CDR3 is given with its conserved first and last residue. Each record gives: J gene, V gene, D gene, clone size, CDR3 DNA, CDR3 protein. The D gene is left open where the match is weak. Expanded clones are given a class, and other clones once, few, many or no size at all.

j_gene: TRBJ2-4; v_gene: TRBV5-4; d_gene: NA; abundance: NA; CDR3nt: TGTGCCAGCAGCTTGGGAGGAGGCTTAGCCAAAAACATTCAGTACTTC; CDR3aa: CASSLGGGLAKNIQYF
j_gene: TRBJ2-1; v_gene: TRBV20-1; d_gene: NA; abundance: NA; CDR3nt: TGCAGTGCTAGAGTGGCCAAGGAGCAGTTCTTC; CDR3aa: CSARVAKEQFF
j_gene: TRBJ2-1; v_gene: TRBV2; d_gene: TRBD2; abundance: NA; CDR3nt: TGTGCCAGCGCCCTGGGGGAGGGTTTCTTCTTC; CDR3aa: CASALGEGFFF
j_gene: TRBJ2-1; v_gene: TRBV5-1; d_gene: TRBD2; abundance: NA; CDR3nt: TGCGCCAGCAGCTTGGTTGCGGGAGTCTACAATGACAATGAGCAGTTCTTC; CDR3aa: CASSLVAGVYNDNEQFF
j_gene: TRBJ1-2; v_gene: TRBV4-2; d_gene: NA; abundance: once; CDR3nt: TGTGCCAGCAGCCAAGAGAAACAGAGCATATACTATGGCTACACCTTC; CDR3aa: CASSQEKQSIYYGYTF
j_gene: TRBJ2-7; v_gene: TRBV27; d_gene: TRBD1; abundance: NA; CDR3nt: TGTGCCAGCAGTTTACCTCTCATACCGACAGGGTGGTGTTTCTACGAGCAGTACTTC; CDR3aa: CASSLPLIPTGWCFYEQYF
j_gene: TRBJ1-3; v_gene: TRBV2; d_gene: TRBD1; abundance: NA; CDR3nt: TGTGCCAGCAGTACGGGACAGGTCTCTGGAAACACCATATATTTT; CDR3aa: CASSTGQVSGNTIYF
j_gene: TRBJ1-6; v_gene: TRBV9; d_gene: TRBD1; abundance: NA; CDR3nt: TGTGCCAGCAGCCATGGGACAGGGGAGGGTTCACCCCTCCACTTT; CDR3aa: CASSHGTGEGSPLHF
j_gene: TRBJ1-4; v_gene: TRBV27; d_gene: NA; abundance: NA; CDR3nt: TGTGCCAGCAGTCAGATCTTGAGGAGGGAAAAACTGTTTTTT; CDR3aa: CASSQILRREKLFF
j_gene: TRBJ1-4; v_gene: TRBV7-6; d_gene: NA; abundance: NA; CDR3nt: TGTGCCAGCAGTCCGGGGCGGGGAATGTATGGAAAACTGTTTTTT; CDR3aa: CASSPGRGMYGKLFF
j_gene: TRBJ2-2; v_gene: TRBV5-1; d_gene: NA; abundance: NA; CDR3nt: TGCGCCAGCAAACCAGTGGCGAACACCGGGGAGCTGTTTTTT; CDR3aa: CASKPVANTGELFF
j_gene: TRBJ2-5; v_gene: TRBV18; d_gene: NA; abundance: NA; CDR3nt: TGTGCCAGCTCCCCCGTCTCGGGATCGCAAGAGACCCAGTACTTC; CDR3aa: CASSPVSGSQETQYF
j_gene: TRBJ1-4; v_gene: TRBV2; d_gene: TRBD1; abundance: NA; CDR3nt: TGTGCCAGCATTTGGGGACAGGGGGGTGAAAAACTGTTTTTT; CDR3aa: CASIWGQGGEKLFF
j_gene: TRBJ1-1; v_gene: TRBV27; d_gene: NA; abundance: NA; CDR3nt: TGTGCCAGCAGTTTTCAGGGGCTGAACACTGAAGCTTTCTTT; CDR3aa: CASSFQGLNTEAFF
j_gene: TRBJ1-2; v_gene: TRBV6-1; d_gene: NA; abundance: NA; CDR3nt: TGTGCCAGCAGTCTGCAGGCTAACTATGGCTACACCTTC; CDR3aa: CASSLQANYGYTF
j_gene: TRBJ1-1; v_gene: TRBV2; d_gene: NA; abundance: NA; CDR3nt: TGTGCCAGCAGGAGCACTGAAGCTTTCTTT; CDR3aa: CASRSTEAFF
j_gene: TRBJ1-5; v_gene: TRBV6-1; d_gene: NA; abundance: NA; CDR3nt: TGTGCCAGCAGGGTCAGACACCCTAGCAATCAGCCCCAGCATTTT; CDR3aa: CASRVRHPSNQPQHF
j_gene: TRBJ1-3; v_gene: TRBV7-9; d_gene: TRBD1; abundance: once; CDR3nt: TGTGCCAGCAGCCCTACAGGGGTGAATGGAAACACCATATATTTT; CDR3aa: CASSPTGVNGNTIYF
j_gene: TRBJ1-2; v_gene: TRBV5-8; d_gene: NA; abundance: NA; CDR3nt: TGTGCCAGCAGCTTGGCCAGTGGGGGGGGTTCAGACTATGGCTACACCTTC; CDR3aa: CASSLASGGGSDYGYTF
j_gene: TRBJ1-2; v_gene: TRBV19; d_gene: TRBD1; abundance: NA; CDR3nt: TGTGCCAGTAGTTTCTTAGGGGCAGGACAGGCGCTAAATTCTAACTATGGCTACACCTTC; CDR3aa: CASSFLGAGQALNSNYGYTF
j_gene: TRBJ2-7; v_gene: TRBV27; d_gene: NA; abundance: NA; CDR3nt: TGTGCCAGCTCTTTAACGGTTTCGTCCTACGAGCAGTACTTC; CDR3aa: CASSLTVSSYEQYF
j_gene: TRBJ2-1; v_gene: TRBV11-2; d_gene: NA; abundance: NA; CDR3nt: TGTGCCAGCAGCTTAGGGCCAATGGAGCAGTTCTTC; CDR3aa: CASSLGPMEQFF
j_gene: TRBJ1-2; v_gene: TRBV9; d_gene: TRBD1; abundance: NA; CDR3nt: TGTGCCAGCAGGACCACAGGGGGGGCGTTCTATGGCTACACCTTC; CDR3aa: CASRTTGGAFYGYTF
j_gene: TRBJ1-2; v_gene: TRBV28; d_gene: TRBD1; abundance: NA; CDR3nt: TGTGCCAGCAGGACAGGGGTTGGCTACACCTTC; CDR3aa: CASRTGVGYTF
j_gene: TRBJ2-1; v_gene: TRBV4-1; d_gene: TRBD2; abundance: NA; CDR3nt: TGCGCCAGCAGCCAGGTGGGCGGGAGCTACAATGAGCAGTTCTTC; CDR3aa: CASSQVGGSYNEQFF
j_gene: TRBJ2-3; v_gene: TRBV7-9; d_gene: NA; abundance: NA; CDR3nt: TGTGCCAGCAGCTTAACAGGACCACCCACAGATACGCAGTATTTT; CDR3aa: CASSLTGPPTDTQYF
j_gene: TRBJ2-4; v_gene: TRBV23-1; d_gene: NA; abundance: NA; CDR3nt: TGCGCCAGCAGTCAGTTTGGAGGCATTCAGTACTTC; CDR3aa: CASSQFGGIQYF
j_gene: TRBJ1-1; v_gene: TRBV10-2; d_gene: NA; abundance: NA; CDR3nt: TGCGCCAGCAGTGAGTCGGGAGGGAACACTGAAGCTTTCTTT; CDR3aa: CASSESGGNTEAFF
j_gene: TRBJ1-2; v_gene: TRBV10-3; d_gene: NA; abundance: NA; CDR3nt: TGTGCCATCAGTGAGTCGAGAAGGGAGGGAGGTGGCTACACCTTC; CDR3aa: CAISESRREGGGYTF
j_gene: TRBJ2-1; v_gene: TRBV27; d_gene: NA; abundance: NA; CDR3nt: TGTGCCAGCAGTTTAAGAGGTCACCTATACAATGAGCAGTTCTTC; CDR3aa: CASSLRGHLYNEQFF
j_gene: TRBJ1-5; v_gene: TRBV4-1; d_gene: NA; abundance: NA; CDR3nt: TGCGCCAGCAGCCTGTCCCCGGAGGGTAACAATCAGCCCCAGCATTTT; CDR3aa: CASSLSPEGNNQPQHF
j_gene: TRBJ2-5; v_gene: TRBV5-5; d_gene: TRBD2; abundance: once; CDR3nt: TGTGCCAGCAGCCTCGGACTAGCGGGGGCTCCTGGGACCCAGTACTTC; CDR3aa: CASSLGLAGAPGTQYF
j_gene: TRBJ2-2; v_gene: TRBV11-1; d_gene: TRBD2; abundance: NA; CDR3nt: TGTGCCAGCAGCCCGGGAGGAACGGGGGGGAACACCGGGGAGCTGTTTTTT; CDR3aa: CASSPGGTGGNTGELFF
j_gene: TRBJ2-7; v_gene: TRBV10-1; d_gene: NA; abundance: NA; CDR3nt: TGCGCCAGCAGTCTGGCGGGTCCCTACGAGCAGTACTTC; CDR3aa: CASSLAGPYEQYF
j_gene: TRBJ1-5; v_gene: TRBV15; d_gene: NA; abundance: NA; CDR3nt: TGTGCCACCAGCAGAGCGGGGCGGGGGAGCAATCAGCCCCAGCATTTT; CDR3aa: CATSRAGRGSNQPQHF
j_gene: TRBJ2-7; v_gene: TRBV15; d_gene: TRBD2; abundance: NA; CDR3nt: TGTGCCACCAGCAGGCTAGGAGGGACTAGCGTCTACGAGCAGTACTTC; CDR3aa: CATSRLGGTSVYEQYF
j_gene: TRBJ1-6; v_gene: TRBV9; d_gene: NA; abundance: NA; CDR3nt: TGTGCCAGCAGCGTAGGGGGGGGCACCTATAATTCACCCCTCCACTTT; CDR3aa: CASSVGGGTYNSPLHF
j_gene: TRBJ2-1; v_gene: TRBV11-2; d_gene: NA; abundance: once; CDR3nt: TGTGCCAGCATCCTCTTGGCGGGGAGAATCGATGAGCAGTTCTTC; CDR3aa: CASILLAGRIDEQFF
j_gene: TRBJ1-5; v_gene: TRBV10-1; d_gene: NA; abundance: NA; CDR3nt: TGCGCCAGCAGTGACCCATCTCAGCCCCAGCATTTT; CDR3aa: CASSDPSQPQHF
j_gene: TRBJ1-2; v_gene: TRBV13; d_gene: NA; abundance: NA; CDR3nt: TGTGCCAGCATGGGGAGTTCGGGCTACACCTTC; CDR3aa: CASMGSSGYTF
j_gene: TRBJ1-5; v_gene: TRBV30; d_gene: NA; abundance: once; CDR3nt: TGTGCCTGGAGTGTACGAGCAAATCAGCCCCAGCATTTT; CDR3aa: CAWSVRANQPQHF
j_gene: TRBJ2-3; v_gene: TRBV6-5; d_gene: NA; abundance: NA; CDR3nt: TGTGCCAGCAGTTACCTTACTAGCACAGATACGCAGTATTTT; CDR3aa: CASSYLTSTDTQYF
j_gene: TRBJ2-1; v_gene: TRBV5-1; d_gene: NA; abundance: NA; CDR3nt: TGCGCCAGCAGGTCGCAGGGCTCCTACAATGAGCAGTTCTTC; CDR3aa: CASRSQGSYNEQFF
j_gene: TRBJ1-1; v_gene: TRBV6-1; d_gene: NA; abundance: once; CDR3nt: TGTGCCAGCAGGGACGGGACACAGAACACTGAAGCTTTCTTT; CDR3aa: CASRDGTQNTEAFF
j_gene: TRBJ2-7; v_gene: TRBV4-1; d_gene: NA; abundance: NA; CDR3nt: TGCGCCAGCAGCCAAGCCCCCCAGGGGGGTCGCGAGCAGTACTTC; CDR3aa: CASSQAPQGGREQYF
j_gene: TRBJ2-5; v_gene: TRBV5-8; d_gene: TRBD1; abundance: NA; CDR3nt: TGTGCCAGCAGCAAGGGACAGGGGATCCAAGAGACCCAGTACTTC; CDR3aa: CASSKGQGIQETQYF
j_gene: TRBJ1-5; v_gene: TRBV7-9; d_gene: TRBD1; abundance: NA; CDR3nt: TGTGCCAGCAGCTTTCCCGACAGGGGTCAGCCCCAGCATTTT; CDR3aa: CASSFPDRGQPQHF
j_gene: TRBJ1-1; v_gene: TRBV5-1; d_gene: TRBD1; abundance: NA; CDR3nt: TGCGCCAGCAGCTTACAGGGGGCTTGGGACACTGAAGCTTTCTTT; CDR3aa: CASSLQGAWDTEAFF
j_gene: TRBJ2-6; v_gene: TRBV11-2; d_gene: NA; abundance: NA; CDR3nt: TGTGCCAGCAGCTTACAGCAGGGGAGCCTCTCTGGGGCCAACGTCCTGACTTTC; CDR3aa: CASSLQQGSLSGANVLTF